This T cell receptor beta chain comes out of a study of identical twins. Template switching (which added a universal primer site) was used, and cDNA carried unique molecular identifiers. One entry per CDR3 protein results from TCRdb running MiXCR on the 5' RACE reads. There are 300,000 to 400,000 distinct CDR3 sequences in the sample; roughly 10% occur only once, and roughly 8.7% lies in the top ten. Looked up from germline, CDR1 is LGHDT and CDR2 is YNNKEL (reference sequence). J gave up 7 bases and V 4 bases, and 10 bases lay outside the gene matches. This CDR3 has 15 amino acids. This clonotype was recorded many times. What it binds is unknown. Findings of the study overall: Surplus twin overlap in beta out-of-frame sequences was less pronounced. Cord blood beta clonotypes present at high abundance carried fewer insertions; no such pattern appeared in memory repertoires.

The rearrangement links TRBV3-1 to TRBJ2-1; the match to TRBD1 covers 7 bases. This TCR derives from a woman aged 50 to 60 in good health. Source material: naive T cells sorted from blood. CDR3 region: CASSRGQISWNEQFF. The CDR3, as DNA: TGTGCCAGCAGCCGGGGACAGATCTCCTGGAATGAGCAGTTCTTC.